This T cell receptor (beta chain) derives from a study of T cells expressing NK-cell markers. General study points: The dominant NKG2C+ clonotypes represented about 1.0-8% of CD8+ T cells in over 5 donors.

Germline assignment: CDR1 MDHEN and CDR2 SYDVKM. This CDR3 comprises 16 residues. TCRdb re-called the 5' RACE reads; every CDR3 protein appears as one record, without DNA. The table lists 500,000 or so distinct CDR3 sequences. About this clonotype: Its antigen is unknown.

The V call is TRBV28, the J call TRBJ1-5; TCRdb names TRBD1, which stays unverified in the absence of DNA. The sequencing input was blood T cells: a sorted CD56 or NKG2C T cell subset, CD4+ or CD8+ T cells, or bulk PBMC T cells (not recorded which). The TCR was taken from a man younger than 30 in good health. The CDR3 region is CASSPEGQGAHQPQHF.